Listed below are T cell receptor beta chains from one sample, sequenced in a study of blood T cell repertoires in COVID-19. Profiled with immunoSEQ multiplex PCR; TCRdb holds only in-frame clones, not every one. The sample includes about 94,000 clones, 80% to 85% of them seen just once. The source material was peripheral blood. The receptors derive from a man aged 55 to 70 with acute or convalescent COVID-19. The CDR3 runs from the conserved cysteine through the conserved F or W. A D gene is named only where the DNA matches it firmly. Size values are once, few and many counts, or a class for expanded clones, and some rows have none.

j_call: TRBJ1-3
d_call: .
v_call: TRBV3-1/TRBV3-2
clone_size: once
cdr3_nt: TGTGCCAGCAGCTTTAGGGGAGGAGGAGGTGGAAACACCATATATTTT
cdr3_aa: CASSFRGGGGGNTIYF

j_call: TRBJ2-7
d_call: .
v_call: TRBV21-1
clone_size: .
cdr3_nt: TGTGCCAGCAGCAAGGGCAGGGGATACGAGCAGTACTTC
cdr3_aa: CASSKGRGYEQYF

j_call: TRBJ1-1
d_call: .
v_call: TRBV7-6
clone_size: .
cdr3_nt: TGTGCCAGCAGCTTAGTTTGTCTACAGGAGCCTATGAACACTGAAGCTTTCTTT
cdr3_aa: CASSLVCLQEPMNTEAFF

j_call: TRBJ2-1
d_call: .
v_call: TRBV18
clone_size: .
cdr3_nt: TGTGCCAGCTCACCACCGGGACTTACTAATGAGCAGTTCTTC
cdr3_aa: CASSPPGLTNEQFF

j_call: TRBJ2-2
d_call: .
v_call: TRBV2
clone_size: .
cdr3_nt: TGTGCCAGCGGGGGACAGAACACCGGGGAGCTGTTTTTT
cdr3_aa: CASGGQNTGELFF

j_call: TRBJ2-1
d_call: TRBD2
v_call: TRBV9
clone_size: .
cdr3_nt: TGTGCCAGCAGCGTAGTAGTGGGGACTAGCGGGGGCCCCTGGAGCTCCTACAATGAGCAGTTCTTC
cdr3_aa: CASSVVVGTSGGPWSSYNEQFF

j_call: TRBJ1-6
d_call: .
v_call: TRBV20-1
clone_size: once
cdr3_nt: TGCAGTGCTAGTGATCCGGGGAATAATTCACCCCTCCACTTT
cdr3_aa: CSASDPGNNSPLHF

j_call: TRBJ1-2
d_call: TRBD1
v_call: TRBV2
clone_size: .
cdr3_nt: TGTGCCAGCACCCCCAGGGGGTACCTAACTAACTATGGCTACACCTTC
cdr3_aa: CASTPRGYLTNYGYTF

j_call: TRBJ1-1
d_call: .
v_call: TRBV18
clone_size: .
cdr3_nt: TGTGCCAGCTCAGCGGGGAGTAACCCTTGGAACACTGAAGCTTTCTTT
cdr3_aa: CASSAGSNPWNTEAFF

j_call: TRBJ1-2
d_call: TRBD1
v_call: TRBV7-2
clone_size: .
cdr3_nt: TGTGCCAGCAGCCCCGGGACAGGGAAGTATGGCTACACCTTC
cdr3_aa: CASSPGTGKYGYTF

j_call: TRBJ1-1
d_call: .
v_call: TRBV5-1
clone_size: .
cdr3_nt: TGCGCCAGCAGCTTTTCCGGGTATAGCACTGAAGCTTTCTTT
cdr3_aa: CASSFSGYSTEAFF

j_call: TRBJ2-4
d_call: TRBD1
v_call: TRBV10-2
clone_size: .
cdr3_nt: TGCGCCAGCAGTGAGTTTTCGGGACAGCTAGCCAAAAACATTCAGTACTTC
cdr3_aa: CASSEFSGQLAKNIQYF

j_call: TRBJ2-3
d_call: .
v_call: TRBV7-9
clone_size: once
cdr3_nt: TGTGCCAGCAGCCCCCCAGCGGGTGGGGACACAGATACGCAGTATTTT
cdr3_aa: CASSPPAGGDTDTQYF

j_call: TRBJ2-3
d_call: TRBD1
v_call: TRBV7-3
clone_size: once
cdr3_nt: TGTGCCAGCAGCAATCAGGACAGGGGGCTTGGAGATACGCAGTATTTT
cdr3_aa: CASSNQDRGLGDTQYF

j_call: TRBJ2-1
d_call: TRBD1
v_call: TRBV27
clone_size: .
cdr3_nt: TGTGCCAGCAGTCAACGACAGGGCTATGAGCAGTTCTTC
cdr3_aa: CASSQRQGYEQFF

j_call: TRBJ1-4
d_call: .
v_call: TRBV20-1
clone_size: few
cdr3_nt: TGCAGTGCTAGAGGGCAGGAAAAACTGTTTTTT
cdr3_aa: CSARGQEKLFF

j_call: TRBJ1-1
d_call: TRBD1
v_call: TRBV3-1/TRBV3-2
clone_size: .
cdr3_nt: TGTGCCAGCAGCCAAGGGACAGGGGGCGCAGAAGCTTTCTTT
cdr3_aa: CASSQGTGGAEAFF

j_call: TRBJ2-1
d_call: TRBD1
v_call: TRBV6-2/TRBV6-3
clone_size: .
cdr3_nt: TGTGCCAGCAGCCGAACCGGGACAGACCACAATGAGCAGTTCTTC
cdr3_aa: CASSRTGTDHNEQFF

j_call: TRBJ2-1
d_call: TRBD2
v_call: TRBV7-9
clone_size: .
cdr3_nt: TGTGCCAGCGGATGGGCTAGCGGGAAGTACAATGAGCAGTTCTTC
cdr3_aa: CASGWASGKYNEQFF

j_call: TRBJ1-5
d_call: TRBD1
v_call: TRBV27
clone_size: .
cdr3_nt: TGTGCCAGCAGTTTAACAGGGGGATTGGGTATTCGGCAGCCCCAGCATTTT
cdr3_aa: CASSLTGGLGIRQPQHF

j_call: TRBJ1-2
d_call: .
v_call: TRBV30
clone_size: .
cdr3_nt: TGTGCCTGGATCACTCAAGGAGACTATGGCTACACCTTC
cdr3_aa: CAWITQGDYGYTF

j_call: TRBJ2-7
d_call: .
v_call: TRBV30
clone_size: .
cdr3_nt: TGTGCCTGGAGTTTAGTGAACGAGCAGTACTTC
cdr3_aa: CAWSLVNEQYF

j_call: TRBJ1-2
d_call: TRBD1
v_call: TRBV28
clone_size: .
cdr3_nt: TGTGCCAGCAGTTTTCGAGGGACAGGGGATGGCTACACCTTC
cdr3_aa: CASSFRGTGDGYTF

j_call: TRBJ2-4
d_call: .
v_call: TRBV29-1
clone_size: .
cdr3_nt: TGCAGCGTTGATGCGGAGGGAAGGGGAAAAAACATTCAGTACTTC
cdr3_aa: CSVDAEGRGKNIQYF

j_call: TRBJ1-1
d_call: .
v_call: TRBV6-6
clone_size: once
cdr3_nt: TGTGCCAGCAGTTACTCGGGAGGGGAAGCTTTCTTT
cdr3_aa: CASSYSGGEAFF

j_call: TRBJ2-7
d_call: .
v_call: TRBV12-5
clone_size: .
cdr3_nt: TGTGCTAGTGGTTTGGCTCCCTCGTCGTCCGTAACCTACGAGCAGTACTTC
cdr3_aa: CASGLAPSSSVTYEQYF

j_call: TRBJ1-2
d_call: .
v_call: TRBV18
clone_size: few
cdr3_nt: TGTGCCAGCTCACCAGGAGGGGGGGATGGCTACACCTTC
cdr3_aa: CASSPGGGDGYTF

j_call: TRBJ1-5
d_call: .
v_call: TRBV21-1
clone_size: .
cdr3_nt: TGTGCCAGCAGGAAAACAGGGGTTAGTCAGCCCCAGCATTTT
cdr3_aa: CASRKTGVSQPQHF

j_call: TRBJ1-4
d_call: TRBD1
v_call: TRBV30
clone_size: .
cdr3_nt: TGTGCCTGGAGTCCGAGACAGGGGGCATACGAAAAACTGTTTTTT
cdr3_aa: CAWSPRQGAYEKLFF

j_call: TRBJ1-2
d_call: TRBD1
v_call: TRBV6-5
clone_size: few
cdr3_nt: TGTGCCAGCAGAAGAGGGGGCGCGGGCTATGGCTACACCTTC
cdr3_aa: CASRRGGAGYGYTF

j_call: TRBJ1-1
d_call: TRBD1
v_call: TRBV3-1/TRBV3-2
clone_size: .
cdr3_nt: TGTGCCAGCAGTGACAGGGGGGGCACTGAAGCTTTCTTT
cdr3_aa: CASSDRGGTEAFF

j_call: TRBJ1-1
d_call: TRBD1
v_call: TRBV6-5
clone_size: .
cdr3_nt: TGTGCCAGCAGTCGGACAGGGCTTGAAGCTTTCTTT
cdr3_aa: CASSRTGLEAFF

j_call: TRBJ2-1
d_call: TRBD1
v_call: TRBV5-1
clone_size: .
cdr3_nt: TGCGCCAGCAGCCAGGGACAGGGTGGCTCCTACAATGAGCAGTTCTTC
cdr3_aa: CASSQGQGGSYNEQFF

j_call: TRBJ2-7
d_call: .
v_call: TRBV13
clone_size: .
cdr3_nt: TGTGCCAGCAGGTTGACAGCGTCCTACGAGCAGTACTTC
cdr3_aa: CASRLTASYEQYF

j_call: TRBJ1-2
d_call: .
v_call: TRBV10-3
clone_size: .
cdr3_nt: TGTGCCATCAGTGAGGACAGGAGTGGTGGCTACACCTTC
cdr3_aa: CAISEDRSGGYTF

j_call: TRBJ2-2
d_call: TRBD1
v_call: TRBV10-3
clone_size: .
cdr3_nt: TGTGCCATCAGTGAGGCAACAGGGGGCACCGGGGAGCTGTTTTTT
cdr3_aa: CAISEATGGTGELFF

j_call: TRBJ2-7
d_call: TRBD2
v_call: TRBV4-3
clone_size: few
cdr3_nt: TGCGCCAGCAGCCAATGGGAGGGCGGCTCCTACGAGCAGTACTTC
cdr3_aa: CASSQWEGGSYEQYF

j_call: TRBJ1-2
d_call: TRBD1
v_call: TRBV19
clone_size: large
cdr3_nt: TGTGCCAGTAGTATAGCCGCGACAGGGGGCAATGGCTACACCTTC
cdr3_aa: CASSIAATGGNGYTF

j_call: TRBJ1-1
d_call: .
v_call: TRBV29-1
clone_size: .
cdr3_nt: TGCAGCGTTGATTTGGCAGGTATTTCTGAAGCTTTCTTT
cdr3_aa: CSVDLAGISEAFF

j_call: TRBJ1-5
d_call: TRBD1
v_call: TRBV7-2
clone_size: .
cdr3_nt: TGTGCCAGCAGCAGACAGGGGAATCAGCCCCAGCATTTT
cdr3_aa: CASSRQGNQPQHF

j_call: TRBJ1-5
d_call: .
v_call: TRBV12-3/TRBV12-4
clone_size: .
cdr3_nt: TGTGCCAGCAGTTATACAGAAAATCAGCCCCAGCATTTT
cdr3_aa: CASSYTENQPQHF

j_call: TRBJ2-4
d_call: TRBD1
v_call: TRBV5-8
clone_size: .
cdr3_nt: TGTGCCAGCAGCTTGGACAGGGGGTACATTCAGTACTTC
cdr3_aa: CASSLDRGYIQYF

j_call: TRBJ2-7
d_call: .
v_call: TRBV29-1
clone_size: .
cdr3_nt: TGCAGCGTTGAAGATCCACAGGGCGGGTCATACGAGCAGTACTTC
cdr3_aa: CSVEDPQGGSYEQYF

j_call: TRBJ2-3
d_call: .
v_call: TRBV5-1
clone_size: once
cdr3_nt: TGCGCCAGCAGCTTTCTCCAGGGAAGAAGCACAGATACGCAGTATTTT
cdr3_aa: CASSFLQGRSTDTQYF

j_call: TRBJ2-1
d_call: TRBD1
v_call: TRBV5-1
clone_size: .
cdr3_nt: TGCGCCAGCAGCCCCCAGGGGGAGACCTACAATGAGCAGTTCTTC
cdr3_aa: CASSPQGETYNEQFF

j_call: TRBJ1-1
d_call: .
v_call: TRBV12-2
clone_size: .
cdr3_nt: TGTGCAAGTCGCTTAAGGGGGGGTTGTGGATTGAACACTGAAGCTTTCTTT
cdr3_aa: CASRLRGGCGLNTEAFF

j_call: TRBJ2-1
d_call: .
v_call: TRBV5-4
clone_size: .
cdr3_nt: TGTGCCAGCAGTCCAAACACAGATGAGCAGTTCTTC
cdr3_aa: CASSPNTDEQFF

j_call: TRBJ2-5
d_call: .
v_call: TRBV25-1
clone_size: .
cdr3_nt: TGTGCCAGCAGTGAATACCGCCAGGGTATTCACCAAGAGACCCAGTACTTC
cdr3_aa: CASSEYRQGIHQETQYF

j_call: TRBJ1-3
d_call: .
v_call: TRBV5-4
clone_size: .
cdr3_nt: TGTGCCAGCAGTCTGGCAGGGGAATACACCATATATTTT
cdr3_aa: CASSLAGEYTIYF

j_call: TRBJ2-5
d_call: .
v_call: TRBV6-5
clone_size: once
cdr3_nt: TGTGCCAGCAGAATAGGGTGGGGCCTGGAAGAGACCCAGTACTTC
cdr3_aa: CASRIGWGLEETQYF

j_call: TRBJ2-2
d_call: TRBD1
v_call: TRBV19
clone_size: .
cdr3_nt: TGTGCCAGTACCCAGGTGGACAGGGGGAAGCCGAACACCGGGGAGCTGTTTTTT
cdr3_aa: CASTQVDRGKPNTGELFF

j_call: TRBJ2-1
d_call: TRBD2
v_call: TRBV4-1
clone_size: once
cdr3_nt: TGCGCCAGCAGCCAAGTGACTAGCGGGTCTGAGCAGTTCTTC
cdr3_aa: CASSQVTSGSEQFF

j_call: TRBJ2-7
d_call: TRBD2
v_call: TRBV7-6
clone_size: .
cdr3_nt: TGTGCCAGCAGCCACACTAGCGGGGGCACCTACGAGCAGTACTTC
cdr3_aa: CASSHTSGGTYEQYF

j_call: TRBJ1-6
d_call: .
v_call: TRBV7-9
clone_size: .
cdr3_nt: TGTGCCAGCAGCCCAATGAGGGGGGGCGCGTTATATAATTCACCCCTCCACTTT
cdr3_aa: CASSPMRGGALYNSPLHF

j_call: TRBJ1-1
d_call: .
v_call: TRBV6-6
clone_size: .
cdr3_nt: TGTGCCACCAACTTTGGGGGGGGCACTGAAGCTTTCTTT
cdr3_aa: CATNFGGGTEAFF

j_call: TRBJ2-7
d_call: TRBD1
v_call: TRBV4-1
clone_size: .
cdr3_nt: TGCGCCAGCAGCCATGTTTCCGGGACAGGGGAATACGAGCAGTACTTC
cdr3_aa: CASSHVSGTGEYEQYF

j_call: TRBJ1-5
d_call: .
v_call: TRBV3-1/TRBV3-2
clone_size: .
cdr3_nt: TGTGCCAGCAGCCAGGGGGGAGGGCCCCAGCATTTT
cdr3_aa: CASSQGGGPQHF

j_call: TRBJ1-5
d_call: .
v_call: TRBV3-1/TRBV3-2
clone_size: few
cdr3_nt: TGTGCCAGCAGCCTACAAGGAGGCGGAAATCAGCCCCAGCATTTT
cdr3_aa: CASSLQGGGNQPQHF

j_call: TRBJ1-4
d_call: .
v_call: TRBV9
clone_size: .
cdr3_nt: TGTGCCAGCAGCGCACGGGACTTTCGAAATGAAAAACTGTTTTTT
cdr3_aa: CASSARDFRNEKLFF